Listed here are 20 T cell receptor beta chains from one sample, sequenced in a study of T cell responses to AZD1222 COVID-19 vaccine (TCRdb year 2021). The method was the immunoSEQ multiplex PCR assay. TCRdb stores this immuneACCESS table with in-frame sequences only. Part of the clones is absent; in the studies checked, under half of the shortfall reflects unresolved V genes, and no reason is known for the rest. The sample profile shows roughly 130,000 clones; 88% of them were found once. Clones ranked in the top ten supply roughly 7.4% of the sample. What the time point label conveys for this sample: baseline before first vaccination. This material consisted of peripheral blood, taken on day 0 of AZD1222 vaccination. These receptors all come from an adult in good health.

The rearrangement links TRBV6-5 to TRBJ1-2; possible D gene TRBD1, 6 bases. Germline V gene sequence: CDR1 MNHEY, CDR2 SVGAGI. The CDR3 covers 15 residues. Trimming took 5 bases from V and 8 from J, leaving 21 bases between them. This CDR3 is CASSPQRWGAEGYTF. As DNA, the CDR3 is TGTGCCAGCAGTCCCCAGAGATGGGGGGCTGAGGGCTACACCTTC.

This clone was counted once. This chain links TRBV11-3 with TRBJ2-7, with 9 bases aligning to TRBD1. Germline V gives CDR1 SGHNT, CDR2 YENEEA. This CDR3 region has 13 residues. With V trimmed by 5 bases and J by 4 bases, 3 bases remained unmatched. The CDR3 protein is CASSRGQGYEQYF. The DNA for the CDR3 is TGTGCCAGCAGCCGGGGACAGGGATACGAGCAGTACTTC.

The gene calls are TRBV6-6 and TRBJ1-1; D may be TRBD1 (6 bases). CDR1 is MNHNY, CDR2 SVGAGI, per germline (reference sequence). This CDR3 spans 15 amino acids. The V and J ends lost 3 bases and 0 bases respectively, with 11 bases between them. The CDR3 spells CASSYGGAMNTEAFF. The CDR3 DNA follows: TGTGCCAGCAGTTATGGGGGCGCGATGAACACTGAAGCTTTCTTT.

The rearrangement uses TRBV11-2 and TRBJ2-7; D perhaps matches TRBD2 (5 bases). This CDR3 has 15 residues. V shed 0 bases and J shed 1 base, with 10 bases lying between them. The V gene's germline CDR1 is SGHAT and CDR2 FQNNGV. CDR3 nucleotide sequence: TGTGCCAGCAGCTTAGATCGCAGCGGTTCCTACGAGCAGTACTTC. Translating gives CASSLDRSGSYEQYF.

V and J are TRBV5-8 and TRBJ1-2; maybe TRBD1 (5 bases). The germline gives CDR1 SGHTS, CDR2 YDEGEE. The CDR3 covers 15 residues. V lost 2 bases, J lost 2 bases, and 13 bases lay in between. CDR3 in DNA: TGTGCCAGCAGCTTCACCTTCAGGGCGAACTATGGCTACACCTTC. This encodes CASSFTFRANYGYTF.

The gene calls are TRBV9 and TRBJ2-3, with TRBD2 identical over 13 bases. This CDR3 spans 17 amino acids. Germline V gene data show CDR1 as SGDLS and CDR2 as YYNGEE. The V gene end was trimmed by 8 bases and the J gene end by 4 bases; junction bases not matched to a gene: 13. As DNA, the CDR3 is TGTGCCAGGCACGGGACTAGCGGGGCCCCCGGCGCAGATACGCAGTATTTT. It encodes CARHGTSGAPGADTQYF.

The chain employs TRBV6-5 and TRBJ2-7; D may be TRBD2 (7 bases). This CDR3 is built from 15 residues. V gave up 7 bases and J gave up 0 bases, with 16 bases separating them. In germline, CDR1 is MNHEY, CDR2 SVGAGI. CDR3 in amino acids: CASNPRGGGSYEQYF. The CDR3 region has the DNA TGTGCCAGCAATCCCCGAGGGGGGGGCTCCTACGAGCAGTACTTC.

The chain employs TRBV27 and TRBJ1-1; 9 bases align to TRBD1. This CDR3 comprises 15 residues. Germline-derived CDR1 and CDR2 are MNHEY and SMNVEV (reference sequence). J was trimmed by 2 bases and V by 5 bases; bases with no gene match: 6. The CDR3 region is CASSPRTGANTEAFF. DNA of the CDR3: TGTGCCAGCAGTCCCCGGACAGGGGCTAACACTGAAGCTTTCTTT.

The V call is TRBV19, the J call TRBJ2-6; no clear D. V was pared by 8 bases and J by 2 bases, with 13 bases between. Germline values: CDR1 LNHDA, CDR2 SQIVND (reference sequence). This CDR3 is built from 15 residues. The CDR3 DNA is TGTGCCAGTGCCCCCGGTAGGGCTGGGGCCAACGTCCTGACTTTC. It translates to CASAPGRAGANVLTF.

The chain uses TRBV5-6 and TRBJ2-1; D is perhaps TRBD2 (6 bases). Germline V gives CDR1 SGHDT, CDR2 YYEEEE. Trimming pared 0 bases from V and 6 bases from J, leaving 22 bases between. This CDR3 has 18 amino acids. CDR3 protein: CASSLGSPGTSHLNEQFF. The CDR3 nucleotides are TGTGCCAGCAGCTTGGGGAGCCCCGGGACTTCGCACCTCAATGAGCAGTTCTTC.

CDR3 coding DNA: TGTGCCAGCAGTGAAGGGCAGGGGGCTCAAGCTTTCTTT. Protein: CASSEGQGAQAFF. The chain carries TRBV6-1 and TRBJ1-1, with 8 positions matching TRBD1. Germline V CDR1 and CDR2: MNHNS, SASEGT. The V and J ends lost 1 base and 9 bases, in that order; junction bases with no gene match: 4. CDR3 length: 13 amino acids.

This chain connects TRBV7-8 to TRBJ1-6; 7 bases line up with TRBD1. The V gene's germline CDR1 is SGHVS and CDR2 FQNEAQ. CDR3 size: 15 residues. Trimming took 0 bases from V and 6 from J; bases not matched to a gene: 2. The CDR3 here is CASSLATGVNSPLHF. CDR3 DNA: TGTGCCAGCAGCTTAGCAACAGGGGTTAATTCACCCCTCCACTTT.

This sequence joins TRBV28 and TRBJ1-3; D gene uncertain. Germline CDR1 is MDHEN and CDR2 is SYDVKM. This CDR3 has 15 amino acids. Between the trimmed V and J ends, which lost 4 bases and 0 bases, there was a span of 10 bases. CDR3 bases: TGTGCCAGCAGTTATGCACGGAACTCTGGAAACACCATATATTTT. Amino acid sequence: CASSYARNSGNTIYF.

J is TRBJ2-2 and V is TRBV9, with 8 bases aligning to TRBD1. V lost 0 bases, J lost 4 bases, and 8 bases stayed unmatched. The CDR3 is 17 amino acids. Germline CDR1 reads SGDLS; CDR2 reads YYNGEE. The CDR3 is CASSVEVGTGFTGELFF. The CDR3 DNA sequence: TGTGCCAGCAGCGTAGAGGTAGGGACAGGATTCACCGGGGAGCTGTTTTTT.

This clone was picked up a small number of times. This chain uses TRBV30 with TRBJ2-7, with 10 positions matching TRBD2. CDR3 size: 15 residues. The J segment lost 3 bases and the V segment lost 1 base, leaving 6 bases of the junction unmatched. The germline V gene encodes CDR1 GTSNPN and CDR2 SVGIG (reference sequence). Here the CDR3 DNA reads TGTGCCTGGAGTGCCGGGACTAGCGACTACTACGAGCAGTACTTC. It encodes CAWSAGTSDYYEQYF.

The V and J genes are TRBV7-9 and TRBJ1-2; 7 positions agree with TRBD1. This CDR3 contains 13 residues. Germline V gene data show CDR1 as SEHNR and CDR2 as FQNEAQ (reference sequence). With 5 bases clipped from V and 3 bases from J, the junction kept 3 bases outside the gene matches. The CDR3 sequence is CASSTGAYYGYTF. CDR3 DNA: TGTGCCAGCAGCACAGGGGCCTACTATGGCTACACCTTC.

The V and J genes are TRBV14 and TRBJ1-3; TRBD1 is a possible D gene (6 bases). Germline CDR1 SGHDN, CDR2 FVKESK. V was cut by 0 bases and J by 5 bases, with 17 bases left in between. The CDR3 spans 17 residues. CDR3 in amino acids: CASSQDIFGGRRNTIYF. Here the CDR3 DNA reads TGTGCCAGCAGCCAAGATATTTTCGGGGGGCGAAGAAACACCATATATTTT.

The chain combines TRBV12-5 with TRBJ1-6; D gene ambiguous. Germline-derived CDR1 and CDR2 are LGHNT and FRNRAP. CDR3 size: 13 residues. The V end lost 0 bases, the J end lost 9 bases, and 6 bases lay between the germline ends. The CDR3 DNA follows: TGTGCTAGTGGTTTGGTACTCCCTTCACCCCTCCACTTT. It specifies CASGLVLPSPLHF.

CDR3 amino acids: CASSRGTGPLLAKNIQYF. The CDR3 coding sequence is TGCGCCAGCAGTCGGGGGACAGGGCCCTTATTAGCCAAAAACATTCAGTACTTC. The chain is built from TRBV23-1 and TRBJ2-4; 9 nucleotides match TRBD1. TRBV23-1 is an ORF for which the function is uncertain. The CDR3 is made up of 18 amino acids. Losses at the gene ends were 4 bases for V and 0 bases for J; bases not matched to a gene: 10.

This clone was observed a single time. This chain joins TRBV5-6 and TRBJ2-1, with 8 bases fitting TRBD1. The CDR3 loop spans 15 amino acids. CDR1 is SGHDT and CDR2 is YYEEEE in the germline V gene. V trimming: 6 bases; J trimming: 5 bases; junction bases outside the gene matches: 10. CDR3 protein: CASTPQGVMNNEQFF. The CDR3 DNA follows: TGTGCCAGCACCCCACAGGGGGTTATGAACAATGAGCAGTTCTTC.